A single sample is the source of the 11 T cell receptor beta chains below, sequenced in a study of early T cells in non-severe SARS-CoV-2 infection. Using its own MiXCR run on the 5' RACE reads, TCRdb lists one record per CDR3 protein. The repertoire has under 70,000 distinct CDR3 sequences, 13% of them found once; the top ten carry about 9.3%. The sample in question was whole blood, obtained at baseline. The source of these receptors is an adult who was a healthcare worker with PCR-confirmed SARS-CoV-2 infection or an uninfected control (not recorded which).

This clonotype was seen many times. The CDR3: CASSPSGSSYNEQFF. The CDR3 DNA follows: TGTGCCAGTAGTCCCTCAGGGTCCTCCTACAATGAGCAGTTCTTC. V is TRBV19 and J is TRBJ2-1, with D tentatively TRBD1 (5 bases). CDR3 length equals 15 residues. V was trimmed by 5 bases and J by 0 bases, leaving 11 bases between them. Germline V gives CDR1 LNHDA, CDR2 SQIVND (reference sequence).

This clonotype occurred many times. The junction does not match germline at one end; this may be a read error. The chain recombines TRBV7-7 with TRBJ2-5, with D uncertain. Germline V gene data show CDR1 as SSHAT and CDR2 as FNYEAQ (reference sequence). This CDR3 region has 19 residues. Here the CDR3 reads CASSLHRSCSRTVQETQYF. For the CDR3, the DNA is TGTGCTAGCAGCTTACATCGTTCGTGTTCCCGGACGGTTCAAGAGACCCAGTACTTC.

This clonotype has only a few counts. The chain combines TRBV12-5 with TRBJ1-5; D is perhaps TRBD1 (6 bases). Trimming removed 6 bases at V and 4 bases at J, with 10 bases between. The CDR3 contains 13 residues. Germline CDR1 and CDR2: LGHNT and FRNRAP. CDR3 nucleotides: TGTGCTAGTGGCCGGACAGATAATCAGCCCCAGCATTTT. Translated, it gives CASGRTDNQPQHF.

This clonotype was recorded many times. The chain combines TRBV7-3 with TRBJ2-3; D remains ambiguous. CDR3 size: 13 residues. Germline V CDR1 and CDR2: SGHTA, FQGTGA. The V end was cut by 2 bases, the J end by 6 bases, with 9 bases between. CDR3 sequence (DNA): TGTGCCAGCAGCTTAGCGGCTAGGGATACGCAGTATTTT. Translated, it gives CASSLAARDTQYF.

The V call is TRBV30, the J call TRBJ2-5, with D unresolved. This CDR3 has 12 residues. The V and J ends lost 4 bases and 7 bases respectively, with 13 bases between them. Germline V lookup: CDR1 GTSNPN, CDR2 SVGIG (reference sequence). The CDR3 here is CAWKSLPATQYF. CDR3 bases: TGTGCCTGGAAGTCTCTTCCTGCGACCCAGTACTTC.

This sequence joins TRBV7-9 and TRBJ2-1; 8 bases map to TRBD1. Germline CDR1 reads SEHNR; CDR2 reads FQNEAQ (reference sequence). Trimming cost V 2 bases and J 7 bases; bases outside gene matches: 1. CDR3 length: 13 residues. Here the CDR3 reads CASSLQGANEQFF. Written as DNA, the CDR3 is TGTGCCAGCAGCTTACAGGGGGCTAATGAGCAGTTCTTC.

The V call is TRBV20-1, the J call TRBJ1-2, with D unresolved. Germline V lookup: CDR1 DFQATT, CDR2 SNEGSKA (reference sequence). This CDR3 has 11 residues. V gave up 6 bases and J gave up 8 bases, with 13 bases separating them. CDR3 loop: CSALDRLGYTF. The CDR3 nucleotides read TGCAGTGCCCTGGACCGATTAGGCTACACCTTC.

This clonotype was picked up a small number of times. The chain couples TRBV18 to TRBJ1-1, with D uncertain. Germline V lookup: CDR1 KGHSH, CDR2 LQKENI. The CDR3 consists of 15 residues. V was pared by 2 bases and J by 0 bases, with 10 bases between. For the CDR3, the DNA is TGTGCCAGCTCACCAAAGAGACCCTTGAACACTGAAGCTTTCTTT. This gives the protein CASSPKRPLNTEAFF.

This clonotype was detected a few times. CDR3 sequence: CASSADWDSPTNEKLFF. For the CDR3, the DNA is TGTGCCAGCAGCGCCGACTGGGACTCTCCAACTAATGAAAAACTGTTTTTT. The chain employs TRBV9 and TRBJ1-4; D might be TRBD1 (5 bases). Deletions cut 3 bases from V and 0 bases from J, with 15 bases between. The CDR3 is 17 residues long. CDR1 and CDR2 (germline): SGDLS, YYNGEE. Full variable domain (remainder filled in from reference TRBV9 and TRBJ1-4): DSGVTQTPKHLITATGQRVTLRCSPRSGDLSVYWYQQSLDQGLQFLIQYYNGEERAKGNILERFSAQQFPDLHSELNLSSLELGDSALYFCASSADWDSPTNEKLFFGSGTQLSVL.

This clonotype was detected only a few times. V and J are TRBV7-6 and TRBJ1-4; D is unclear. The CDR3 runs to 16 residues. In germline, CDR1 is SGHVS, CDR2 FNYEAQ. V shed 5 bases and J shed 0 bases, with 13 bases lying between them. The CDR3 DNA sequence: TGTGCCAGCAGCCCCTACCCCCATGCAACTAATGAAAAACTGTTTTTT. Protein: CASSPYPHATNEKLFF.

The CDR3 coding sequence is TGTGCCAGCAGCCCCAGGCTAGCGGGGCGCACAGATACGCAGTATTTT. This gives the protein CASSPRLAGRTDTQYF. The chain couples TRBV12-3 or TRBV12-4 to TRBJ2-3; 9 bases line up with TRBD2. Trimming removed 6 bases from V and 1 base from J; junction bases left unmatched: 8. The CDR3 sequence is 16 residues long.